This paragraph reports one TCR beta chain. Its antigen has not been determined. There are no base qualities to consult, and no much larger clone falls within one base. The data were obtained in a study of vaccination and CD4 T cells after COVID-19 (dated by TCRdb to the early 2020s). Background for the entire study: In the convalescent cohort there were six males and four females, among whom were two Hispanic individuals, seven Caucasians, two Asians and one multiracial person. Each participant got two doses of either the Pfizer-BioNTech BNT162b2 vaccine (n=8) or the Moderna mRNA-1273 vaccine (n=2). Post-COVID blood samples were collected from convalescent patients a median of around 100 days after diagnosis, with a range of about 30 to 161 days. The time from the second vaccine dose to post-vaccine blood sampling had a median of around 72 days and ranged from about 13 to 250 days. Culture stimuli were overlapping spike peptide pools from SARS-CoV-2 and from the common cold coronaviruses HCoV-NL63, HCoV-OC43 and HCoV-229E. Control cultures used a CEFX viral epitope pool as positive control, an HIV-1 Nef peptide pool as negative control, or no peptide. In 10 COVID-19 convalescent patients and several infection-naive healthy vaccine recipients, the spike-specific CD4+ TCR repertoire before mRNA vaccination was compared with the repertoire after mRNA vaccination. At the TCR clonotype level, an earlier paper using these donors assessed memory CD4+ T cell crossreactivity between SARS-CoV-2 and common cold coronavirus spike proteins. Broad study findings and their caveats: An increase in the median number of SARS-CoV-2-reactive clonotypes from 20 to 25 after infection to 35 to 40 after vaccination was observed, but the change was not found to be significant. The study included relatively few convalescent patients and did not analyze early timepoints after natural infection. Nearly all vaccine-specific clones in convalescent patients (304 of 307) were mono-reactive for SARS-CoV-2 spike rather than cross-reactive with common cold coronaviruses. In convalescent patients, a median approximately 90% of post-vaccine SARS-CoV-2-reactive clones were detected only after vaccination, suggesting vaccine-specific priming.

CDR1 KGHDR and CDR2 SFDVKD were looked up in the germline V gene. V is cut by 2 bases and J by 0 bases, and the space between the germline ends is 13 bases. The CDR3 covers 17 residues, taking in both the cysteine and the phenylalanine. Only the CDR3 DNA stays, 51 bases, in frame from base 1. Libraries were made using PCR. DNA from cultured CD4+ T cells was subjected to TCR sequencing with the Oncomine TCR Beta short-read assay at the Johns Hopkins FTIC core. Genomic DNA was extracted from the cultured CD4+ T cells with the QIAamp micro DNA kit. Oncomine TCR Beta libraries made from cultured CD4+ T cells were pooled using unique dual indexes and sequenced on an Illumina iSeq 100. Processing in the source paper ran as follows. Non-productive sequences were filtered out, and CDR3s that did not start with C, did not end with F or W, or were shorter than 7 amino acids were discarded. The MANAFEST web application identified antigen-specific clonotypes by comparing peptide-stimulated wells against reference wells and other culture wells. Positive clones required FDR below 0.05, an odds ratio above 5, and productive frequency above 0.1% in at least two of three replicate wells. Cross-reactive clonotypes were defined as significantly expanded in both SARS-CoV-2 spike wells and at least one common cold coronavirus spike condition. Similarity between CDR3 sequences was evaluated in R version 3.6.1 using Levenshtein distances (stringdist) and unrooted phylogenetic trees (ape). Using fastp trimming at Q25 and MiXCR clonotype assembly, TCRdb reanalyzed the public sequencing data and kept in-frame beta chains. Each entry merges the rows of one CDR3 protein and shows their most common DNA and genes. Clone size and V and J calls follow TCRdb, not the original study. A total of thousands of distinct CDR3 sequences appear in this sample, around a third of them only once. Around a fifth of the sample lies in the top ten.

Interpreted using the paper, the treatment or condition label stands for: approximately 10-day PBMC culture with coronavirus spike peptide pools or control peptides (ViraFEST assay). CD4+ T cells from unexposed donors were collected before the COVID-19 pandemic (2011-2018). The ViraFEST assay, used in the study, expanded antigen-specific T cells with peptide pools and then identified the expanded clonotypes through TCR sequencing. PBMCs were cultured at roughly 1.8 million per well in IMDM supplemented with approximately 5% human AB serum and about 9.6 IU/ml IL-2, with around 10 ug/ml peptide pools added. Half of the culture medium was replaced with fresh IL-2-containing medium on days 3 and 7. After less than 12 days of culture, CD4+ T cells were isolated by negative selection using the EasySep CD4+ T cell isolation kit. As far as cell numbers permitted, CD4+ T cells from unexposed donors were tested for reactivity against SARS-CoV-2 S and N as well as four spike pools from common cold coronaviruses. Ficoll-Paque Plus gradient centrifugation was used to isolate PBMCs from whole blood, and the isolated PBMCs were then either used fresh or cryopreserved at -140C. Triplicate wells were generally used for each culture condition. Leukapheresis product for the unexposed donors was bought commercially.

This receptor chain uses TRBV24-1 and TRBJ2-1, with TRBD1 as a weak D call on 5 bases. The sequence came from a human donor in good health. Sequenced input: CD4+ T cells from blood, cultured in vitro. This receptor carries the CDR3 CATSDYDSPGSYNEQFF. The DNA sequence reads TGTGCCACCAGTGATTACGACAGCCCGGGCTCCTACAATGAGCAGTTCTTC.